This T cell receptor (beta chain) emerged from a study of OX40 agonist ivuxolimab in advanced cancers. The protocol was immunoSEQ multiplex PCR, while the TCRdb copy is restricted to in-frame clones and leaves out a portion. In the table there are 45,000 or so clones, 70% to 90% of which are singletons. Germline-derived CDR1 and CDR2 are SGHAT and FQDESV (reference sequence). The CDR3 loop spans 13 amino acids. V was pared by 2 bases and J by 6 bases, with 7 bases between. The chain joins TRBV11-1 to TRBJ2-2; D remains unclear. Sequencing was performed on CD4+ or CD8+ T cells sorted from blood, taken in a trial of the OX40 agonist ivuxolimab. This TCR came from an adult with an advanced solid tumor such as melanoma, head and neck, liver or kidney cancer. CDR3 nucleotides: TGTGCCAGCAGCTTACCCTTTGCCGGGGAGCTGTTTTTT. Protein sequence: CASSLPFAGELFF.